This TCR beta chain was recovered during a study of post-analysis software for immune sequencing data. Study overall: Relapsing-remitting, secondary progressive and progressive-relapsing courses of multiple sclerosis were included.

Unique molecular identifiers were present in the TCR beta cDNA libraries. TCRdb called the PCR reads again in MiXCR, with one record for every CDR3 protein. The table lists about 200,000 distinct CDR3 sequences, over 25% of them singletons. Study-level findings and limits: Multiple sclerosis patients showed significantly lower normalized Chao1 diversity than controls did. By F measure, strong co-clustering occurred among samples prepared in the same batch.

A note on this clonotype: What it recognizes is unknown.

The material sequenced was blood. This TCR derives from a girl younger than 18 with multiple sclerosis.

The CDR3, as DNA: TGCAGCGTTCTGTGGACTAGCACCGGGGAGCTGTTTTTT. This encodes CSVLWTSTGELFF. This rearrangement joins TRBV29-1 to TRBJ2-2, with 7 bases that match TRBD2. The V and J ends lost 5 bases and 4 bases, in that order; junction bases with no gene match: 4. Germline-derived CDR1 and CDR2 are SQVTM and ANQGSEA. The CDR3 totals 13 residues.